A selection of T cell receptor beta chains follows, all from one sample in a study of blood T cell repertoires in COVID-19. The method was immunoSEQ multiplex PCR; TCRdb's version includes in-frame clones alone and lacks a portion of them. The top ten clones hold 42% of a sample with about 36,000 clones, about 81% of them seen once. Sequencing was done on a sample of peripheral blood. The receptors derive from a human donor in a cohort sampled during active or convalescent COVID-19. The donor label of this sample is uncertain. The CDR3 runs from the conserved cysteine through the conserved F or W. D genes are given only for firm matches. Rows give clone size only sometimes, using once, few, many, or a class for an expanded clone.

abundance: few
d_gene: TRBD1
j_gene: TRBJ1-2
v_gene: TRBV5-1
CDR3nt: TGCGCCAGCAGTTTGGCCGGGACAGGGCCCTCTCTTTATGGCTACACCTTC
CDR3aa: CASSLAGTGPSLYGYTF

abundance: .
d_gene: .
j_gene: TRBJ1-5
v_gene: TRBV18
CDR3nt: TGTGCCAGCTCACCGTTTTCAGGGAATCAGCCCCAGCATTTT
CDR3aa: CASSPFSGNQPQHF

abundance: .
d_gene: TRBD2
j_gene: TRBJ2-7
v_gene: TRBV27
CDR3nt: TGTGCCAGCAGTTTATCGATGCGGGAGGGTTCCTACGAGCAGTACTTC
CDR3aa: CASSLSMREGSYEQYF

abundance: .
d_gene: .
j_gene: TRBJ1-3
v_gene: TRBV5-1
CDR3nt: TGCGCCAGCAGCTCAGGATTCTCTGGAAACACCATATATTTT
CDR3aa: CASSSGFSGNTIYF

abundance: .
d_gene: TRBD2
j_gene: TRBJ2-3
v_gene: TRBV7-7
CDR3nt: TGTGCTAGCAGCTTGACTAGCGGATTCACAGATACGCAGTATTTT
CDR3aa: CASSLTSGFTDTQYF

abundance: once
d_gene: .
j_gene: TRBJ2-2
v_gene: TRBV7-6
CDR3nt: TGTGCCAGCAGCTTATCCAGGCCGTCGAACACCGGGGAGCTGTTTTTT
CDR3aa: CASSLSRPSNTGELFF

abundance: .
d_gene: TRBD1
j_gene: TRBJ2-3
v_gene: TRBV27
CDR3nt: TGTGCCAGCAGTTCGCACCGGGACAGGGGAAATACGCAGTATTTT
CDR3aa: CASSSHRDRGNTQYF

abundance: .
d_gene: .
j_gene: TRBJ1-6
v_gene: TRBV30
CDR3nt: TGTGCCTGCAAACCTCAGGGATTTAATTCACCCCTCCACTTT
CDR3aa: CACKPQGFNSPLHF

abundance: .
d_gene: .
j_gene: TRBJ1-5
v_gene: TRBV28
CDR3nt: TGTGCCAGCAGTTTATCGTCCGCGGGAAGGAGCAATCAGCCCCAGCATTTT
CDR3aa: CASSLSSAGRSNQPQHF

abundance: .
d_gene: .
j_gene: TRBJ2-7
v_gene: TRBV30
CDR3nt: TGTGCCTGGAGTGAACTTTACGAGCAGTACTTC
CDR3aa: CAWSELYEQYF

abundance: .
d_gene: .
j_gene: TRBJ2-2
v_gene: TRBV18
CDR3nt: TGTGCCAGCTCACCGGGCACATACAACACCGGGGAGCTGTTTTTT
CDR3aa: CASSPGTYNTGELFF

abundance: .
d_gene: .
j_gene: TRBJ1-3
v_gene: TRBV7-9
CDR3nt: TGTGCCAGCAGCTTAGACACCCTGGGAAACACCATATATTTT
CDR3aa: CASSLDTLGNTIYF

abundance: .
d_gene: .
j_gene: TRBJ2-7
v_gene: TRBV24-1
CDR3nt: TGTGCCACCAGTGATCCAACTATTGAGGGGGCCTACGAGCAGTACTTC
CDR3aa: CATSDPTIEGAYEQYF

abundance: .
d_gene: TRBD2
j_gene: TRBJ2-1
v_gene: TRBV24-1
CDR3nt: TGTGCCACCAGTGTGGCCCCGGGACTAGCGGGAGTGACCTACAATGAGCAGTTCTTC
CDR3aa: CATSVAPGLAGVTYNEQFF

abundance: once
d_gene: .
j_gene: TRBJ1-2
v_gene: TRBV9
CDR3nt: TGTGCCAGCAGCTCCCGATCTACACTAAACTATGGCTACACCTTC
CDR3aa: CASSSRSTLNYGYTF

abundance: once
d_gene: .
j_gene: TRBJ2-3
v_gene: TRBV3-1/TRBV3-2
CDR3nt: TGTGCCAGCAGCCCGGACAGTACTCCGGATACGCAGTATTTT
CDR3aa: CASSPDSTPDTQYF

abundance: once
d_gene: TRBD1
j_gene: TRBJ1-1
v_gene: TRBV10-3
CDR3nt: TGTGCCATCAGTGAGTCGACAGGGCGGGGGAACACTGAAGCTTTCTTT
CDR3aa: CAISESTGRGNTEAFF

abundance: .
d_gene: TRBD1
j_gene: TRBJ1-2
v_gene: TRBV5-1
CDR3nt: TGCGCCAGCAGCTCGCCGACAGGGACGAGCTACACCTTC
CDR3aa: CASSSPTGTSYTF

abundance: .
d_gene: TRBD2
j_gene: TRBJ2-7
v_gene: TRBV11-2
CDR3nt: TGTGCCAGCAGCTTAGTTGCGGGACTAGTAACGTACGAGCAGTACTTC
CDR3aa: CASSLVAGLVTYEQYF

abundance: few
d_gene: .
j_gene: TRBJ1-4
v_gene: TRBV6-1
CDR3nt: TGTGCCAGCAGTGACCGACAGATTAATGAAAAACTGTTTTTT
CDR3aa: CASSDRQINEKLFF

abundance: .
d_gene: TRBD2
j_gene: TRBJ2-7
v_gene: TRBV6-2/TRBV6-3
CDR3nt: TGTGCCAGCAGCCACAGAGCGGGAGTCTACGAGCAGTACTTC
CDR3aa: CASSHRAGVYEQYF

abundance: .
d_gene: .
j_gene: TRBJ1-1
v_gene: TRBV5-4
CDR3nt: TGTGCCAGCAGCGTCGCGGGGCGATACACTGAAGCTTTCTTT
CDR3aa: CASSVAGRYTEAFF

abundance: .
d_gene: TRBD1
j_gene: TRBJ1-4
v_gene: TRBV11-1
CDR3nt: TGTGCCAGCAGCAAATCCTCCCCGGGACAGCAAAAACTGTTTTTT
CDR3aa: CASSKSSPGQQKLFF

abundance: .
d_gene: TRBD1
j_gene: TRBJ1-5
v_gene: TRBV7-3
CDR3nt: TGTGCCAGCAGCCCCGGGACAGCCCTCGACGGGCAGCCCCAGCATTTT
CDR3aa: CASSPGTALDGQPQHF

abundance: .
d_gene: TRBD1
j_gene: TRBJ1-4
v_gene: TRBV29-1
CDR3nt: TGCAGCGTGCCCGAGACAGGGGGAGGAAAAACTGTTTTT
CDR3aa: CSVPETGGGKTVF